In this sample, the clone carrying this T cell receptor (beta chain) turned up once. What it recognizes is unknown. The junction differs from germline at one of its ends, possibly a read error. The entry originates in a study of human T cells and chemical hapten exposure. For the study at large: Researchers reported sensitizing an approximately 2 cm by approximately 2 cm upper inner arm skin site with 2% DPC. Patch testing placed 0.01% DPC on the upper back, with readings at 6 days. Across its approximately 25 weeks, the study gave patients weekly diphenylcyclopropenone doses to the scalp. Study-level findings and limits: Alopecia affected the donors, so their immune response may differ from healthy people's.

The time point is: patch test 1, 2 weeks after DPC sensitization. Sample treatment: therapeutic diphenylcyclopropenone sensitization with weekly scalp DPC. Per germline, CDR1 SQVTM and CDR2 ANQGSEA. The CDR3 is made up of 11 amino acids. TCRdb ran MiXCR on the RACE reads and lists one entry per CDR3 protein. The repertoire holds more than 70,000 distinct CDR3 sequences, with around 11% as singletons. The source material was whole blood, sampled in connection with sensitization to the hapten diphenylcyclopropenone (DPC). The chain carries TRBV29-1 and TRBJ2-5, with 10 bases matching TRBD1. The sequence was obtained from a woman aged 60-75 years with alopecia areata. Some clones in this sample may be carry-over from other donors' samples. The CDR3 DNA reads as TGCAGCGTTGCCCCCCCGGGACAGGGGTTTTTC. Its protein product is CSVAPPGQGFF.